There are many counts of the clone carrying this TCR beta chain. This entry belongs to a study of T cells in Graves' hyperthyroidism and ophthalmopathy. Amplification yielded TCR beta CDR3 regions, with RNA transcripts as the source. During a first-round RT-PCR of the TCR CDR3, the HTBI primer set was used. In TCRdb, the multiplex PCR reads were re-called with MiXCR into one record per CDR3 protein. The sample lists under 450,000 distinct CDR3 sequences, roughly a sixth occurring once. Germline V gene data show CDR1 as MNHNS and CDR2 as SASEGT. The V segment lost 6 bases and the J segment 7 bases; nucleotides outside the gene matches: 7. CDR3 length equals 14 residues.

The chain joins TRBV6-1 to TRBJ2-2; the match to TRBD1 covers 8 bases. The sample taken for sequencing was blood. This TCR derives from a woman younger than 45 with Graves' hyperthyroidism that later progressed to Graves' ophthalmopathy. Here the CDR3 DNA reads TGTGCCAGCAGGCCCCAGGGGGCGAGCGGGGAGCTGTTTTTT. It codes for CASRPQGASGELFF.